This T cell receptor (beta chain) was identified in a study of T-cell memory formation after mild COVID-19 (dated by TCRdb to the early 2020s). In the study overall: TCR sequence clusters from the two donors were largely donor specific. The cohort comprised two young, previously healthy adult volunteers, one female and one male. In a couple of donors, T-cell clones that expanded and contracted after mild COVID-19 were followed by sequencing TCRalpha and TCRbeta repertoires longitudinally. Paper-wide results and their limitations: The study covered only two mild cases, and larger cohorts including severe cases with pre-infection samples were considered necessary. Balanced CD4/CD8 phenotypes were observed for clones contracting from day 15 to 85, whereas a bias towards CD4+ was observed for a second wave of clones expanding from day 15 to 37. Contracting CD4+ clones were found mainly in CM and EM memory subsets, while CD8+ clones were enriched in EMRA. Some responding clones were detected in pre-infection memory, suggesting pre-existing cross-reactive memory T cells joined the SARS-CoV-2 response. SARS-CoV-2 specificity of the second-wave clones peaking on day 37 was not confirmed.

From its cysteine to its phenylalanine, the CDR3 spans 13 amino acids. Only CDR3 DNA remains: 39 bases, in frame from the first base. V lost 3 bases and J lost 10 bases; the stretch between them is 15 bases long. Many counts were recorded for this clonotype. What this receptor recognizes is not known. The record has no base qualities; no much larger clone is one base away. PBMCs were isolated by Ficoll-Paque density gradient centrifugation. These reads were obtained on an Illumina NovaSeq 6000. cDNA libraries for TCRalpha and TCRbeta were prepared by 5'RACE using constant-segment primers, with sample barcodes and unique molecular identifiers added. Trizol reagent was used to extract RNA from every sample. Amplification of the libraries took two PCR steps, and the second step added a second sample barcode plus Illumina TruSeq adapters. Sequencing of the libraries was done on an Illumina NovaSeq, producing 2 x 150 bp paired-end reads. The original pipeline was this. The reads were demultiplexed and collapsed into UMI-guided consensus sequences using migec v1.2.7. With mixcr v2.1.11, UMI consensuses were aligned to TRA and TRB V and J templates and assembled into clonotypes. A clonotype was counted as expanded or contracted only when both edgeR and NoisET called the clonotype significant, with the noise models trained on biological replicates. For edgeR calls, the thresholds were a false discovery rate-adjusted p below 0.01 and a log2 fold-change of 1. As an exploratory analysis of dynamics, PCA with hierarchical clustering was applied to max-normalized trajectories of the 1000 most abundant clonotypes. The CD4 or CD8 phenotype of responding clones was assigned using the separately sequenced CD4+ and CD8+ repertoires. TCRdb's own reprocessing of the public reads used fastp at Q25 and MiXCR and kept productive beta chains. Rows with one shared CDR3 protein collapse into an entry with the most common genes and DNA. Clone size and V and J calls follow TCRdb, not the original study. The table for this sample lists almost 45,000 distinct CDR3 sequences; roughly 7% of them were counted only once. The ten largest clonotypes hold 0.79% of the sample.

The sample was PBMCs or a T cell subset sorted from them (not recorded which). The sequence came from an adult who had mild COVID-19 (a few samples of this study predate the infection). The sample titles of this study are shuffled in the database, so cell type and time point are left out. The chain is encoded by TRBV12-3 or TRBV12-4 joined to TRBJ1-2; there is no confident call for the D gene. At the DNA level, the sequence is TGTGCCAGCAGTTTTGGGGAAGGGCTCGCCTACACCTTC. This is translated as CASSFGEGLAYTF.